This TCR beta chain is drawn from a study of T-cell reconstitution after alpha-beta-depleted transplantation in children. A library of TCRbeta sequences, prepared with unique molecular identifiers, was generated. MiXCR, run by TCRdb on the PCR reads, gives a single entry per CDR3 protein. The sample holds about 500,000 distinct CDR3 sequences, approximately 32% seen once. The sequence was obtained from a human donor who donated a stem cell graft to a child with aplastic anemia. The sample here was PBMCs from the stem cell graft donor, taken from the stem cell graft.

As DNA, the CDR3 is TGTGCCAGCAGCTCTAAATCACGACAGGTTTGGAGCACAGATACGCAGTATTTT. Its protein is CASSSKSRQVWSTDTQYF. J is TRBJ2-3 and V is TRBV5-6, with D perhaps matching TRBD1 (6 bases). The CDR3 is 18 amino acids. Germline loops: CDR1 SGHDT, CDR2 YYEEEE. V lost 3 bases and J 0 bases, leaving 20 bases between the germline ends.